This T cell receptor beta chain was recorded in a study of shared clonotypes between healthy human individuals (TCRdb year 2020). Study-wide context: The cohort included three men and a couple of women between 18 and 49 years of age. Per donor, three plates each were used for CD4 naive and CD4 memory, two for CD8 naive, and one for CD8 memory. To increase sequencing depth and limit assay-specific biases, different laboratories used diverse techniques to prepare libraries and sequence TCR repertoires. Per donor, leukapheresis produced somewhere between about 0.94 and 9 billion PBMCs. To estimate repertoire size and how much clonotypes are shared between individuals, the study performed deep sequencing of blood TCR repertoires from five healthy adults. The research as a whole found: Larger estimated clonotype richness was generally found for naive subsets than for memory subsets. Based on pairwise subsampling, the degree of clonotype sharing among donors was expected to be affected by sequencing depth. Rarefaction of sorted-subset datasets indicated incomplete sequencing despite the large sequencing depth. Compared with non-shared clonotypes, clonotypes shared by all four sorted-subset donors had higher generation probabilities. Sampling was restricted to blood, and TCR repertoires in tissues likely differ from the TCR repertoires found in blood. When several donors were compared, the shared fraction of clonotypes was 5% to 6.5% for naive CD4, over 3% for naive CD8, about 2.4% for memory CD4, and 0.35% to 0.5% for memory CD8. The genetic and exposure-history diversity represented was limited by the small number of donors.

Counted from cysteine to phenylalanine, this CDR3 has 15 amino acids. The sequence is cut down to CDR3 DNA, 45 bases in frame from base 1. Cut back by 2 bases and 0 bases, the V and J ends lie 6 bases apart. Looking up the germline V gene yields CDR1 SGHRS and CDR2 YFSETQ. Using the deep immunoSEQ assay, TCR CDR3 regions were amplified from genomic DNA by multiplex PCR. Extracted genomic DNA from each cell subset was distributed evenly across all wells of several immunoSEQ 96-well plates, and each plate was treated as a replicate. For sorted subsets, roughly 200 ng of genomic DNA, equivalent to 25,000 to 30,000 T cell genomes, went into each replicate PCR. The purified libraries were quantified using a Qubit 3.0 fluorometer, sized with a Bioanalyzer 2100, and then quantified again using the KAPA Library Quantification kit. Each immunoSEQ 96-well plate was sequenced on its own single-read 150-cycle Illumina NextSeq 550 flow cell. The paper's processing steps were these. The immunoSEQ output contained only junctional sequences without quality scores, so filtering could not match that applied to full-length reads. To assign V/J genes and CDR3, sequences were annotated using PyIR, a Python wrapper for IgBLAST v1.9, with IMGT germline references. Reads were removed for weak V/J assignments (E-value above 1e-6), missing CDR3, stop codons, out-of-frame junctions, or ambiguous translated residues. A V3J clonotype was defined by an identical inferred V gene, J gene, and CDR3 amino acid sequence. To compute the percentage overlap between repertoires, the number of shared unique clonotypes was divided by the size of the smaller repertoire. RTK rarefaction, the Chao1 estimator, and Recon v2.1 estimates of unobserved clonotypes were used to assess repertoire richness. OLGA was used to compute generation probabilities for all TCRbeta clonotypes that the gDNA method yielded from several donors. Sourced from immuneACCESS, this table was stored by TCRdb with only in-frame sequences that have V and J called. A share of the clones is absent; for the studies checked, an unresolved V gene accounts for under half, and the remainder has no known explanation. V and J calls and clone size are given by that table; D and trimming were obtained from the DNA. The sample has about 380,000 clones on record, just over 95% of them singletons. The ten largest clonotypes hold 0.32% of the sample.

Healthy HIV-negative adults with no recently reported acute infections or vaccinations were included as donors. Only Caucasian adults living in Nashville, Tennessee, USA were represented among the donors. CD8 memory samples consisted of magnetically selected CD45RO+ cells combined with CCR7-negative CD45RA+ effector memory (TemRA) cells. Blood was obtained by leukapheresis, after which PBMCs were separated by Ficoll-Histopaque density gradient centrifugation and cryopreserved in liquid nitrogen vapor phase. Analytical flow cytometry was used to check the purity and quantity of every magnetically sorted T cell population. From each sorted fraction, genomic DNA was isolated and quantified by UV absorbance on a Nanodrop 2000c. Remarks on this clone: The antigen it recognizes is unknown. Base-call qualities are not available, and no considerably larger clone is one nucleotide away.

The specimen sequenced was memory CD8+ T cells sorted from blood. Interpreted using the paper, the cell subset or site label stands for: CD45RO+ cells pooled with CCR7-negative TemRA cells. The TCR sequence derives from a man between 25 and 39 years old in good health. The V and J genes are TRBV5-1 and TRBJ2-6, and possibly TRBD1, on 5 matching bases. CDR3 region: CASSLQVSGANVLTF. The DNA sequence is as follows: TGCGCCAGCAGCTTACAGGTCTCTGGGGCCAACGTCCTGACTTTC.